This T cell receptor (beta chain) comes out of a study of T cell repertoires in cytomegalovirus infection (dated by TCRdb to about 2019). Describing the broader study: Donor HLA type was relevant to the analysis, because carriage of CMV infection together with the matching HLA type was indicated by public TCR beta signatures. The investigation overall reported the following: Cumulative frequency of public TCR beta family members discriminated carriers of CMV infection plus the relevant HLA type in this cohort and an independent approximately 350-donor cohort. The ex vivo response was dominated by HLA-C-restricted CMV-specific TCR beta clonotypes, which also provided the single most frequent clonotype in two of eight donors.

This clonotype was counted at least ten times. Its recognized antigen is unknown. No base qualities exist here, and no much larger clone lies one base off it. Trimming removed 5 bases from V and 2 bases from J, leaving 13 bases between the germline ends. Per the germline V gene (reference sequence), DFQATT is the CDR1 and SNEGSKA is the CDR2. Taken from cysteine to phenylalanine, the CDR3 has 14 residues. Only CDR3 DNA remains: 42 bases, in frame from the first base. The sequencer was an Illumina HiSeq 1500. The public reads were run again by TCRdb, first through fastp at Q25 and then through MiXCR, and only productive beta chains were kept. Duplicate CDR3 protein sequences are folded into a single record with the most common DNA and genes. The sample profile shows 450,000 to 600,000 distinct CDR3 sequences; 10% to 12% of them were found once. Around 9.6% of the sample goes to the ten largest clones.

The chain uses TRBV20-1 and TRBJ2-4; confidence is insufficient to name the D gene. Source material: PBMCs. This TCR derives from a human donor in good health (CMV status not recorded). Some clones in this sample may be carry-over from other donors' samples. The CDR3 sequence is CSAAGGISKNIQYF. The bases are TGCAGTGCTGCCGGCGGAATATCCAAAAACATTCAGTACTTC.